These 24 T cell receptor beta chains were all obtained from the same sample, sequenced in a study of cytotoxic CD8 clonotypes in ibrutinib-treated CLL. Only in-frame clones appear in the TCRdb table, and some are missing; sequencing was by immunoSEQ multiplex PCR. The table includes some 170,000 clones, approximately 90% detected once. The sample here was PBMCs, taken at disease progression, from a patient treated with ibrutinib. The receptors come from a human donor with chronic lymphocytic leukemia.

This chain links TRBV7-3 with TRBJ1-1; no clear D gene. From germline, CDR1 is SGHTA and CDR2 FQGTGA. The CDR3 has 13 amino acids. Trimming pared 1 base from V and 7 bases from J, leaving 10 bases between. The CDR3, as DNA: TGTGCCAGCAGCTTAATGGTGGCTGGTGAAGCTTTCTTT. Amino acids: CASSLMVAGEAFF.

In its sample, this clone was seen once. The chain employs TRBV7-6 and TRBJ2-2, with D tentatively TRBD2 (5 bases). Germline V gives CDR1 SGHVS, CDR2 FNYEAQ. V was trimmed by 2 bases and J by 7 bases, leaving 11 bases between them. The CDR3 is made up of 14 amino acids. CDR3 nucleotides: TGTGCCAGCAGCTTATTGGGAGATCGCGGGGAGCTGTTTTTT. This codes for CASSLLGDRGELFF.

CDR3: CATQKTGIIGDGYTF. In nucleotides, the CDR3 is TGTGCCACGCAGAAGACGGGTATCATAGGAGATGGCTACACCTTC. This chain links TRBV19 with TRBJ1-2, with no clear D. V lost 10 bases, J lost 6 bases, and 24 bases lay in between. The CDR3 spans 15 residues. Germline V lookup: CDR1 LNHDA, CDR2 SQIVND (reference sequence).

V gene TRBV10-3 combines with J gene TRBJ2-7; no firm D call. Trimming shortened V by 2 bases and J by 3 bases, and 8 bases separated the two germline ends. Germline lookup yields CDR1 ENHRY and CDR2 SYGVKD. The CDR3 totals 13 residues. CDR3 coding DNA: TGTGCCATCAGTGAGGGCTTGAACTACGAGCAGTACTTC. The encoded protein is CAISEGLNYEQYF.

The rearrangement joins TRBV25-1 to TRBJ2-7, with TRBD2 matching 8 bases. CDR1 is MGHDK, CDR2 SYGVNS, per germline. The CDR3 contains 14 residues. V was clipped by 3 bases and J by 7 bases; unmatched bases: 8. This CDR3 is CASSEASGSREQYF. The CDR3 DNA reads TGTGCCAGCAGTGAGGCAAGCGGGAGTCGTGAGCAGTACTTC.

This chain connects TRBV19 to TRBJ1-1, with a possible D match to TRBD1 (5 bases). Trimming removed 4 bases at V and 9 bases at J, with 15 bases between. The CDR3 sequence is 13 residues long. Germline V gene data show CDR1 as LNHDA and CDR2 as SQIVND (reference sequence). CDR3 coding DNA: TGTGCCAGTAGTAGGTATGGGGACCATCAAGCTTTCTTT. This translates into CASSRYGDHQAFF.

V usage is TRBV9 and J usage is TRBJ2-3; either TRBD1 or TRBD2 may supply D (5 bases each). V shed 0 bases and J shed 0 bases, with 8 bases lying between them. The CDR3 length is 15 residues. The germline CDR1 and CDR2 sequences are SGDLS and YYNGEE. The CDR3 DNA follows: TGTGCCAGCAGCGTAGACCGGGGCAGCACAGATACGCAGTATTTT. Amino acid sequence: CASSVDRGSTDTQYF.

The chain couples TRBV13 to TRBJ1-2; maybe TRBD1 (6 bases). With 4 bases removed from V and 4 bases from J, the gap between germline ends came to 13 bases. The CDR3 covers 14 residues. Germline CDR1 reads PRHDT; CDR2 reads FYEKMQ (reference sequence). The CDR3 loop is CASSSRGTSYGYTF. The CDR3, as DNA: TGTGCCAGCAGCTCCAGGGGAACAAGCTATGGCTACACCTTC.

The chain couples TRBV19 to TRBJ2-3; 7 nucleotides agree with TRBD2. This CDR3 contains 15 residues. CDR1 is LNHDA, CDR2 SQIVND, per germline (reference sequence). V lost 3 bases, J lost 9 bases, and 12 bases stayed unmatched. The CDR3 reads CASSMRGRVGETQYF. DNA of the CDR3: TGTGCCAGTAGTATGAGAGGGAGGGTGGGAGAGACGCAGTATTTT.

The gene calls are TRBV27 and TRBJ1-3; tentatively, D is TRBD1 (5 bases). CDR1 is MNHEY, CDR2 SMNVEV, per germline (reference sequence). Trimming removed 2 bases from V and 4 bases from J, with 12 bases in between. The CDR3 sequence is 15 residues long. The CDR3 spells CASSLLGERGNTIYF. CDR3 in DNA: TGTGCCAGCAGTTTACTGGGGGAGAGGGGAAACACCATATATTTT.

V and J are TRBV30 and TRBJ1-1, with no clear D. Deletions cut 5 bases from V and 1 base from J, with 11 bases between. The CDR3 totals 13 residues. The germline CDR1 and CDR2 sequences are GTSNPN and SVGIG (reference sequence). This chain's CDR3 is CAWSAETNTEAFF. The CDR3 DNA reads as TGTGCCTGGTCGGCGGAGACGAACACTGAAGCTTTCTTT.

V gene TRBV10-3 combines with J gene TRBJ2-7; D gene ambiguous. The CDR3 consists of 12 residues. Deletions cut 5 bases from V and 0 bases from J, with 5 bases between. CDR1 ENHRY and CDR2 SYGVKD come from the germline V gene. The CDR3 nucleotides are TGTGCCATCAGTCAGAGCTCCTACGAGCAGTACTTC. This encodes CAISQSSYEQYF.

The chain joins TRBV5-1 to TRBJ1-5; 7 bases align to TRBD1. Germline V lookup: CDR1 SGHRS, CDR2 YFSETQ. Losses at the gene ends were 4 bases for V and 4 bases for J; bases not matched to a gene: 8. The CDR3 is made up of 15 amino acids. The CDR3 reads CASSPGTVLNQPQHF. CDR3 DNA: TGCGCCAGCAGCCCAGGGACAGTACTAAATCAGCCCCAGCATTTT.

V is TRBV29-1 and J is TRBJ2-2; 8 nucleotides align to TRBD2. This CDR3 is built from 15 residues. Germline V gives CDR1 SQVTM, CDR2 ANQGSEA. Germline trimming cut 2 bases from V and 4 bases from J; bases unmatched to any gene: 6. The CDR3 protein is CSVEIREGRTGELFF. CDR3 DNA sequence: TGCAGCGTTGAAATCCGGGAGGGCCGCACCGGGGAGCTGTTTTTT.

The gene calls are TRBV5-6 and TRBJ2-2, with D perhaps matching TRBD2 (5 bases). This CDR3 comprises 17 residues. The V and J ends lost 2 bases and 3 bases respectively, with 17 bases between them. Germline V gives CDR1 SGHDT, CDR2 YYEEEE. The CDR3 DNA sequence: TGTGCCAGCAGCTTAAATCTCGCGGGTATTTACACCGGGGAGCTGTTTTTT. It is translated as CASSLNLAGIYTGELFF. The full variable domain, rest sourced from reference TRBV5-6 and TRBJ2-2, is DAGVTQSPTHLIKTRGQQVTLRCSPKSGHDTVSWYQQALGQGPQFIFQYYEEEERQRGNFPDRFSGHQFPNYSSELNVNALLLGDSALYLCASSLNLAGIYTGELFFGEGSRLTVL.

The J gene is TRBJ2-1, the V gene TRBV5-1, with D unclear. There are 17 residues in the CDR3. Trimming shortened V by 4 bases and J by 8 bases, and 25 bases separated the two germline ends. Germline V lookup: CDR1 SGHRS, CDR2 YFSETQ. The CDR3 here is CASSHPSFIDVPHEQFF. CDR3 DNA: TGCGCCAGCAGCCACCCCAGCTTCATAGACGTGCCACATGAGCAGTTCTTC.

This clone was counted once. The gene calls are TRBV19 and TRBJ2-7, with D hard to call. Deletions cut 5 bases from V and 3 bases from J, with 11 bases between. The CDR3 consists of 13 residues. Germline V gene lookup returns CDR1 LNHDA and CDR2 SQIVND (reference sequence). CDR3 sequence: CASSPEYFYEQYF. CDR3 in DNA: TGTGCCAGTAGTCCAGAATATTTCTACGAGCAGTACTTC.

The rearrangement uses TRBV2 and TRBJ2-2; TRBD2 aligns across 14 bases. With V trimmed by 6 bases and J by 9 bases, 6 bases remained unmatched. Germline values: CDR1 SNHLY, CDR2 FYNNEI. The length of the CDR3 is 15 residues. The CDR3 loop reads CASRRGLAGDRELFF. DNA of the CDR3: TGTGCCAGCAGGAGGGGACTAGCGGGAGATCGGGAGCTGTTTTTT.

The chain couples TRBV30 to TRBJ1-1; D uncertain. Germline CDR1 and CDR2: GTSNPN and SVGIG (reference sequence). The ends were cut back, 0 bases at V and 5 bases at J, with 13 bases in the middle. CDR3 length: 14 residues. CDR3 sequence reads: CAWSVTRFITEAFF. CDR3 DNA sequence: TGTGCCTGGAGTGTCACGCGATTTATAACTGAAGCTTTCTTT.

The rearrangement joins TRBV6-5 to TRBJ1-2; D is undetermined. The germline V gene encodes CDR1 MNHEY and CDR2 SVGAGI. V lost 9 bases and J lost 2, with 10 bases in between. The CDR3 consists of 12 residues. This chain's CDR3 is CASKRKNYGYTF. The CDR3 DNA is TGTGCCAGTAAAAGAAAGAACTATGGCTACACCTTC.

This clone turned up a few times. This sequence joins TRBV10-1 and TRBJ2-1; the match to TRBD2 covers 8 bases. This CDR3 contains 17 residues. The V gene's germline CDR1 is WNHNN and CDR2 SYGVQD (reference sequence). V lost 4 bases and J lost 5; bases outside the gene matches: 13. CDR3 coding DNA: TGCGCCAGCAGTGTCAGCCGGGGGACTAGGTCAAACAATGAGCAGTTCTTC. Amino acids: CASSVSRGTRSNNEQFF.

The chain recombines TRBV19 with TRBJ2-7; tentative D call: TRBD2 (6 bases). CDR1 is LNHDA and CDR2 is SQIVND in the germline V gene (reference sequence). This CDR3 has 15 amino acids. Trimming pared 3 bases from V and 6 bases from J, leaving 18 bases between. The DNA for the CDR3 is TGTGCCAGTAGTATTGGTGTTAGCGGCTTCGGCGAGCAGTACTTC. Translating gives CASSIGVSGFGEQYF.

This clone was picked up a small number of times. DNA of the CDR3: TGTGCCAGCAGTCATACTAGCGGGAAGGGCTCTCAGTACTTC. Its protein is CASSHTSGKGSQYF. This chain joins TRBV6-5 and TRBJ2-4, with TRBD2 matching 10 bases. J was trimmed by 12 bases and V by 5 bases; bases with no gene match: 10. Germline V gene data show CDR1 as MNHEY and CDR2 as SVGAGI. CDR3 length: 14 amino acids.

The chain recombines TRBV25-1 with TRBJ2-1; the match to TRBD2 covers 12 bases. Germline lookup yields CDR1 MGHDK and CDR2 SYGVNS. V was clipped by 5 bases and J by 1 base; unmatched bases: 6. CDR3 size: 17 residues. The CDR3 DNA reads TGTGCCAGCAGTCAGACTAGCGGGAGTGCATCCTACAATGAGCAGTTCTTC. It codes for CASSQTSGSASYNEQFF.